What follows describes a single TCR beta chain. The target antigen is unknown. The CDR3 contains 12 residues. Germline CDR1 is DFQATT and CDR2 is SNEGSKA (reference sequence). This entry is derived from a study of T cells in Graves' hyperthyroidism and ophthalmopathy. At the level of the study: Any treatment followed the collection of peripheral blood at initial diagnosis. Whole-study findings and limits: In blood, most of the thyroid clonotypes expanded above 0.001 were also present.

TCR beta CDR3 sequences were amplified from RNA transcripts. A set of HTBI primers served as the primers for a first-round RT-PCR of the TCR CDR3. Using its own MiXCR run on the multiplex PCR reads, TCRdb lists one record per CDR3 protein. The sample includes under 400,000 distinct CDR3 sequences, around 20% of them seen just once. Over 18 months, lack of ophthalmopathy progression marked Graves' hyperthyroidism as stable. Participants, patients aged 18 to 65, had newly diagnosed hyperthyroidism with a duration under 2 months. The chain carries TRBV20-1 and TRBJ2-2; D uncertain. The sequencing input was blood. The TCR sequence derives from a woman aged 50 to 60 with Graves' hyperthyroidism. The CDR3 loop reads CSLSGNTGELFF. The DNA for the CDR3 is TGCAGCCTTTCGGGGAACACCGGGGAGCTGTTTTTT.